This entry lists 19 T cell receptor beta chains sequenced from one sample in a study of early T cells in non-severe SARS-CoV-2 infection. TCRdb used MiXCR to reprocess the 5' RACE reads, holding one entry per CDR3 protein. The sample lists about 48,000 distinct CDR3 sequences; 7.7% were seen once. The sequencing input was whole blood. The receptor set was obtained from an adult who was a healthcare worker with PCR-confirmed SARS-CoV-2 infection or an uninfected control (not recorded which).

The chain carries TRBV12-3 or TRBV12-4 and TRBJ2-3; the D is unclear. The CDR3 sequence is 13 residues long. Trimming shortened V by 10 bases and J by 1 base, and 12 bases separated the two germline ends. Written as DNA, the CDR3 is TGTGCCACCAGGACCCTTTGCACAGATACGCAGTATTTT. Residues: CATRTLCTDTQYF.

The table lists this clonotype with many counts. The chain carries TRBV18 and TRBJ2-7; D call uncertain. In germline, CDR1 is KGHSH, CDR2 LQKENI. The CDR3 has 13 amino acids. The V and J ends lost 0 bases and 2 bases respectively, with 5 bases between them. The CDR3, as DNA: TGTGCCAGCTCACCACCAGTAACCTACGAGCAGTACTTC. Protein: CASSPPVTYEQYF.

This clonotype was counted a few times. J is TRBJ1-1 and V is TRBV7-2; maybe TRBD1 (5 bases). The CDR3 has 15 amino acids. Germline V gene sequence: CDR1 SGHTA, CDR2 FQGNSA. V was shortened by 4 bases and J by 5 bases, with 17 bases between the two germline ends. The DNA for the CDR3 is TGTGCCAGCAGCTCTGTTGGGGCTGGGAGAACTGAAGCTTTCTTT. This gives the protein CASSSVGAGRTEAFF.

This clonotype showed up just a few times. This chain joins TRBV24-1 and TRBJ1-1, with D uncertain. Trimming removed 3 bases at V and 2 bases at J, with 3 bases between. The CDR3 is 12 residues long. Germline V gene sequence: CDR1 KGHDR, CDR2 SFDVKD. This chain's CDR3 is CATSDQNTEAFF. Written as DNA, the CDR3 is TGTGCCACCAGTGATCAAAACACTGAAGCTTTCTTT.

This chain joins TRBV5-1 and TRBJ1-4; TRBD1 aligns across 7 bases. CDR1 and CDR2 from the germline V gene are SGHRS and YFSETQ. Trimming took 5 bases from V and 7 from J; bases not matched to a gene: 8. The CDR3 is made up of 14 amino acids. CDR3 loop: CASRNPGQSEKLFF. In DNA form, the CDR3 reads TGCGCCAGCAGGAACCCGGGACAGAGTGAAAAACTGTTTTTT.

This clonotype was recorded at least ten times. V is TRBV3-1 and J is TRBJ2-3; 8 nucleotides agree with TRBD2. Germline V CDR1 and CDR2: LGHDT, YNNKEL (reference sequence). CDR3 length: 14 residues. V lost 6 bases and J lost 3; bases outside the gene matches: 5. CDR3 sequence: CASRKAGATDTQYF. CDR3 DNA sequence: TGTGCCAGCAGGAAAGCGGGGGCTACAGATACGCAGTATTTT.

This clonotype was recorded many times. This chain uses TRBV2 with TRBJ1-1; D remains ambiguous. There are 11 residues in the CDR3. Deletions cut 7 bases from V and 6 bases from J, with 9 bases between. The V gene's germline CDR1 is SNHLY and CDR2 FYNNEI. The CDR3 loop reads CASTVYAEAFF. CDR3 nucleotides: TGTGCCAGCACGGTTTACGCTGAAGCTTTCTTT.

This clonotype was recorded at least ten times. CDR3 protein: CASSRIPGHPNTEAFF. The DNA for the CDR3 is TGTGCCAGCAGTCGCATTCCGGGACACCCGAACACTGAAGCTTTCTTT. The chain uses TRBV9 and TRBJ1-1, with D maybe TRBD1 (6 bases). The germline V gene encodes CDR1 SGDLS and CDR2 YYNGEE. This CDR3 has 16 amino acids. Trimming cost V 5 bases and J 1 base, with 18 bases left between them.

As to this clonotype: The junction and the germline gene differ at one end; a read error may be behind it. The V and J genes are TRBV2 and TRBJ2-6; D gene uncertain. The CDR3 length is 14 residues. The germline CDR1 and CDR2 sequences are SNHLY and FYNNEI. The CDR3 protein is CASGDISGANVLTF. The CDR3 DNA reads TGTGCCAGCGGTGACATCTCTGGGGCCAACGTCCTGACTTTC.

This clonotype has a count of ten or more. Here the CDR3 reads CAISGRTGGEQYF. CDR3 DNA sequence: TGTGCCATCAGTGGGAGGACAGGGGGGGAGCAGTACTTC. The J gene is TRBJ2-7, the V gene TRBV10-3; 10 nucleotides agree with TRBD1. The CDR3 consists of 13 residues. V gave up 4 bases and J gave up 7 bases; unmatched junction bases: 4. CDR1 and CDR2 (germline): ENHRY, SYGVKD.

The chain joins TRBV7-2 to TRBJ2-2; D possibly matches TRBD1 or TRBD2 (5 bases each). Germline CDR1 SGHTA, CDR2 FQGNSA. This CDR3 has 16 residues. Trimming cost V 5 bases and J 2 bases, with 15 bases left between them. The CDR3 sequence is CASSRLRGRNTGELFF. CDR3 in DNA: TGTGCCAGCAGCCGCCTCCGGGGCAGAAACACCGGGGAGCTGTTTTTT.

This clonotype was counted at least ten times. This rearrangement joins TRBV6-1 to TRBJ1-1; no definite D call. This CDR3 is built from 15 residues. V lost 3 bases to trimming and J lost 1 base, with 12 bases between them. The germline V gene encodes CDR1 MNHNS and CDR2 SASEGT. In DNA form, the CDR3 reads TGTGCCAGCAGTGATAAAGGGCAGCCGAACACTGAAGCTTTCTTT. Protein sequence: CASSDKGQPNTEAFF.

This clonotype was recorded at least ten times. This rearrangement joins TRBV11-2 to TRBJ1-6; D is unresolved. This CDR3 comprises 15 residues. The germline V and J ends were trimmed by 1 base and 5 bases, with 9 bases remaining between them. Germline assignment: CDR1 SGHAT and CDR2 FQNNGV. The CDR3 region has the DNA TGTGCCAGCAGCTTAGGGGTGACAAATAATTCACCCCTCCACTTT. Translation gives CASSLGVTNNSPLHF.

The chain uses TRBV29-1 and TRBJ2-3, with 7 bases identical to TRBD2. The CDR3 is 12 residues long. Germline loops: CDR1 SQVTM, CDR2 ANQGSEA. With 2 bases clipped from V and 4 bases from J, the junction kept 0 bases outside the gene matches. The DNA of the CDR3 is TGCAGCGTTGAAACTAGCGCAGATACGCAGTATTTT. Residues: CSVETSADTQYF.

A few counts support this clonotype. The rearrangement uses TRBV5-1 and TRBJ2-5; D ambiguous. Trimming removed 0 bases from V and 0 bases from J, with 12 bases in between. The CDR3 has 16 amino acids. The germline CDR1 and CDR2 sequences are SGHRS and YFSETQ. CDR3 sequence: CASSLANPINQETQYF. Here the CDR3 DNA reads TGCGCCAGCAGCTTGGCAAATCCAATTAACCAAGAGACCCAGTACTTC.

This clonotype was seen at least ten times. The chain carries TRBV20-1 and TRBJ1-5; D remains unclear. Trimming stripped 2 bases from V and 9 bases from J, with 11 bases between. Germline assignment: CDR1 DFQATT and CDR2 SNEGSKA (reference sequence). There are 12 residues in the CDR3. The CDR3 coding sequence is TGCAGTGCTAGACATTCCCTAGGGCCCCAGCATTTT. This codes for CSARHSLGPQHF.

V is TRBV3-1 and J is TRBJ2-4; D possibly uses TRBD1 or TRBD2 (5 bases each). CDR1 is LGHDT and CDR2 is YNNKEL in the germline V gene (reference sequence). Deletions cut 0 bases from V and 0 bases from J, with 9 bases between. This CDR3 contains 16 residues. The CDR3 nucleotides read TGTGCCAGCAGCCAAGAACGGGGCGTAGCCAAAAACATTCAGTACTTC. Translating it yields CASSQERGVAKNIQYF.

This clonotype occurred many times. J is TRBJ2-1 and V is TRBV20-1; D is perhaps TRBD1 (6 bases). Germline V lookup: CDR1 DFQATT, CDR2 SNEGSKA (reference sequence). V was trimmed by 3 bases and J by 1 base, leaving 10 bases between them. The CDR3 has 14 residues. The CDR3, as DNA: TGCAGTGCTAGGAGGCAGGGGTCCTACAATGAGCAGTTCTTC. This gives the protein CSARRQGSYNEQFF.

Only a few counts were recorded for this clonotype. This rearrangement joins TRBV27 to TRBJ2-3, with TRBD2 as a possible D gene (6 bases). CDR3 length equals 15 residues. The germline V and J ends were trimmed by 4 bases and 6 bases, with 17 bases remaining between them. Germline lookup yields CDR1 MNHEY and CDR2 SMNVEV (reference sequence). CDR3 sequence: CASSSPGTVRDTQYF. The CDR3 DNA sequence: TGTGCCAGCAGTTCACCCGGGACTGTGCGGGATACGCAGTATTTT.